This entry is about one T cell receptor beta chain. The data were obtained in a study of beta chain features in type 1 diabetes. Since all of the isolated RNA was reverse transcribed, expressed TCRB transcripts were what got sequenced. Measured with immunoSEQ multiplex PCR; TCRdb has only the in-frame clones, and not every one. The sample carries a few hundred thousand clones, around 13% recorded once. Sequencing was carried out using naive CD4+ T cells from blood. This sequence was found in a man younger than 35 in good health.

CDR3 amino acids: CASTAQGGEPYEQYF. DNA for the CDR3: TGTGCCAGCACCGCCCAAGGGGGAGAGCCTTACGAGCAGTACTTC. The chain employs TRBV28 and TRBJ2-7; D might be TRBD1 (6 bases). CDR1 and CDR2 (germline): MDHEN, SYDVKM. This CDR3 has 15 amino acids. V was clipped by 7 bases and J by 4 bases, with 20 bases between them.